Listed below are T cell receptor beta chains from one sample, sequenced in a study of blood T cells in healthy people across ages. MiXCR, applied by TCRdb to the 5' RACE reads, yields one record per CDR3 protein. The sample holds about 1 million distinct CDR3 sequences, 35% to 55% seen once. The source material was blood. These receptors were taken from a woman aged 60 to 75 in good health. CDR3s include the opening cysteine and the closing phenylalanine or tryptophan. The D gene is left open where the match is weak. Clone size is given for some rows only: seen once, a few or many times, or a class if the clone is expanded.

V gene	J gene	clone size	D gene	CDR3 protein	CDR3 DNA
TRBV3-1	TRBJ2-7	.	TRBD1	CASSVTGAGGNEQYF	TGTGCCAGCAGCGTCACCGGGGCAGGGGGCAACGAGCAGTACTTC
TRBV18	TRBJ1-5	.	TRBD1	CASSLQGTPGPQHF	TGTGCCAGCTCTCTACAGGGGACCCCTGGACCCCAGCATTTT
TRBV29-1	TRBJ2-7	many	TRBD1	CSVLYTGQGAYEQYF	TGCAGCGTTCTATACACCGGACAGGGTGCCTACGAGCAGTACTTC
TRBV11-2	TRBJ2-5	.	TRBD2	CASSPRRGGSSPRETQYF	TGTGCCAGCAGCCCCAGGCGCGGGGGTTCTTCGCCGAGGGAGACCCAGTACTTC
TRBV7-9	TRBJ2-7	few	TRBD2	CASSWGGLAGDYYEQYF	TGTGCCAGCAGCTGGGGCGGCTTAGCGGGGGATTACTACGAGCAGTACTTC
TRBV11-2	TRBJ1-3	.	.	CASERFSGNTIYF	TGTGCCAGTGAACGGTTCTCTGGAAACACCATATATTTT
TRBV6-1	TRBJ2-7	.	TRBD1	CACRGDRGFHEQYF	TGTGCCTGCCGTGGGGACAGGGGGTTCCACGAGCAGTACTTC
TRBV7-8	TRBJ2-1	.	TRBD2	CASSLVPGLANEQFF	TGTGCCAGCAGCCTCGTCCCGGGACTAGCGAATGAGCAGTTCTTC
TRBV20-1	TRBJ2-7	.	.	CSALDSYNEQYF	TGCAGTGCACTAGACAGTTACAATGAGCAGTACTTC
TRBV20-1	TRBJ2-5	.	.	CSAGDPQETQYF	TGCAGTGCTGGAGACCCTCAAGAGACCCAGTACTTC
TRBV7-2	TRBJ2-1	.	.	CASSSRPTSYNEQFF	TGTGCCAGCAGCTCTAGGCCGACTAGTTACAATGAGCAGTTCTTC
TRBV7-2	TRBJ2-1	.	TRBD1	CATHPGTGFVEQFF	TGTGCCACCCACCCCGGGACAGGGTTTGTTGAGCAGTTCTTC
TRBV3-1	TRBJ2-7	.	.	CASSQERGLVGSYEQYF	TGTGCCAGCAGCCAAGAAAGAGGACTGGTAGGCTCCTACGAGCAGTACTTC
TRBV18	TRBJ1-1	.	TRBD1	CASSPGTGGALGTEAFF	TGTGCCAGCTCACCAGGGACAGGGGGCGCCCTGGGCACTGAAGCTTTCTTT
TRBV7-3	TRBJ2-4	many	.	CASRESLKNIQYF	TGTGCCAGCAGAGAGAGTCTCAAAAACATTCAGTACTTC
TRBV28	TRBJ1-2	few	TRBD1	CASGTGVYGYTF	TGTGCCAGCGGGACAGGGGTTTATGGCTACACCTTC
TRBV12-3/TRBV12-4	TRBJ2-7	.	.	CASSGKGYYEQYF	TGTGCCAGCAGTGGAAAAGGATACTACGAGCAGTACTTC
TRBV10-2	TRBJ2-4	.	TRBD1	CASSEPRQGSKNIQYF	TGCGCCAGCAGTGAGCCCAGACAGGGCAGCAAAAACATTCAGTACTTC
TRBV12-3/TRBV12-4	TRBJ2-1	.	TRBD1	CASRAYRGIHNEQFF	TGTGCCAGCAGGGCCTACAGGGGGATCCACAATGAGCAGTTCTTC
TRBV27	TRBJ2-5	.	.	CASQTFGKQYF	TGTGCCAGTCAGACTTTTGGCAAGCAGTACTTC
TRBV5-1	TRBJ2-7	.	.	CASSLGPKTYEQYF	TGCGCCAGCAGCTTGGGTCCAAAGACCTACGAGCAGTACTTC
TRBV6-2/TRBV6-3	TRBJ2-1	.	TRBD1	CASSFGTGDSYNEQFF	TGTGCCAGCAGTTTTGGGACAGGGGACTCCTACAATGAGCAGTTCTTC
TRBV3-1	TRBJ1-2	.	.	CASSQVGGPDGYTF	TGTGCCAGCAGCCAAGTTGGAGGCCCGGATGGCTACACCTTC
TRBV4-1	TRBJ2-7	.	.	CASSQGQRSDHEQYF	TGCGCCAGCAGCCAAGGTCAGCGCTCCGACCACGAGCAGTACTTC
TRBV9	TRBJ2-6	.	.	CASSFDTASSGANVLTF	TGTGCCAGCAGTTTCGACACAGCGAGCTCTGGGGCCAACGTCCTGACTTTC
TRBV5-1	TRBJ1-6	.	TRBD1	CASSPPLTGGNSPLHF	TGCGCCAGCAGCCCCCCGCTTACAGGGGGTAATTCACCCCTCCACTTT
TRBV7-9	TRBJ2-7	.	.	CASNNPGAAGSLYEQYF	TGTGCCAGCAACAACCCAGGGGCGGCAGGGTCCCTATACGAGCAGTACTTC
TRBV13	TRBJ1-2	.	.	CASNRRDRSNSGYTF	TGTGCCAGCAACCGCCGGGACCGGAGCAACTCTGGCTACACCTTC
TRBV3-1	TRBJ2-5	few	TRBD2	CASSRLLAGGGEQYF	TGTGCCAGCAGCCGCCTACTAGCGGGAGGGGGGGAGCAGTACTTC
TRBV7-2	TRBJ2-5	.	TRBD2	CASSLTRETRYF	TGTGCCAGCAGCCTGACGCGGGAGACCCGGTACTTC
TRBV4-2	TRBJ2-1	few	.	CASSQSRGTEQFF	TGTGCCAGCAGCCAAAGCAGGGGCACTGAGCAGTTCTTC
TRBV7-9	TRBJ2-3	few	TRBD2	CASSLALAGGRTDTQYF	TGTGCCAGCAGCTTAGCGCTAGCGGGAGGGCGCACAGATACGCAGTATTTT